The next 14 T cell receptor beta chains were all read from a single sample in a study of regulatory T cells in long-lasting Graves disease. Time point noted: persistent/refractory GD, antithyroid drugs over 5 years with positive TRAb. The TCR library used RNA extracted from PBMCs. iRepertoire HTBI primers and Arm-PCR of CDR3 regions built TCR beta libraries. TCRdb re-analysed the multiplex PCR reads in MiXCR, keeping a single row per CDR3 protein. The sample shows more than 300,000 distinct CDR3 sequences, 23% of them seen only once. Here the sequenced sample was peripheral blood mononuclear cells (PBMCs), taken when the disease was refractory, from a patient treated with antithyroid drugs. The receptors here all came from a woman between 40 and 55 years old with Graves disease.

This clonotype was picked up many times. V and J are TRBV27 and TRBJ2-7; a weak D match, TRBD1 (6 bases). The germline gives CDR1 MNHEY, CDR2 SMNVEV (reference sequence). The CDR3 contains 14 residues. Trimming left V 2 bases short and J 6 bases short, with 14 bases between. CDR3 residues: CASSLGVGAGEQYF. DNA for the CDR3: TGTGCCAGCAGTTTAGGGGTGGGGGCAGGCGAGCAGTACTTC.

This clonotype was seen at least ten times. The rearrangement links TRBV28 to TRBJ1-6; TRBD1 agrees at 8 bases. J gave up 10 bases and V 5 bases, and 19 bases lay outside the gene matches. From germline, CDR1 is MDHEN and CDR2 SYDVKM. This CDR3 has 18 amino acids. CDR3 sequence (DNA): TGTGCCAGCAGTCTACCCCATCCCGGGACAGGTTCATCCTCACCCCTCCACTTT. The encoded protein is CASSLPHPGTGSSSPLHF.

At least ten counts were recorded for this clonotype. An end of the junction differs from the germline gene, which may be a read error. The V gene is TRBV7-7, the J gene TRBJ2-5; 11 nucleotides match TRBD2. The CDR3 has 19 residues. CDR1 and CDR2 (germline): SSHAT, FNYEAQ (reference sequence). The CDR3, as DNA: TGTGCTAGCAGCCCTCGGTGGGGACTAGCGGCCAGAGGGGAAGAGACCCAGTACTTC. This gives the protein CASSPRWGLAARGEETQYF.

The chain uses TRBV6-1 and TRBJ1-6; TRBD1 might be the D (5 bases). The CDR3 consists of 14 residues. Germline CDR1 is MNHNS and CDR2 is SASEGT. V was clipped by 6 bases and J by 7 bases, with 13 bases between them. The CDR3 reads CASSNKGPNSPLHF. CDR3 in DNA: TGTGCCAGCAGCAACAAGGGACCCAATTCACCCCTCCACTTT.

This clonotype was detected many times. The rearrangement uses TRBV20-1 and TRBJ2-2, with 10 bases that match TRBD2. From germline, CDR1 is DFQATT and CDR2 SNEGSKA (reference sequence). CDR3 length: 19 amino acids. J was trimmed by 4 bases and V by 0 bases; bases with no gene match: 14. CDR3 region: CSARDLRASGSLGTGELFF. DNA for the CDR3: TGCAGTGCTAGAGATCTGAGGGCTAGCGGGAGTCTGGGCACCGGGGAGCTGTTTTTT.

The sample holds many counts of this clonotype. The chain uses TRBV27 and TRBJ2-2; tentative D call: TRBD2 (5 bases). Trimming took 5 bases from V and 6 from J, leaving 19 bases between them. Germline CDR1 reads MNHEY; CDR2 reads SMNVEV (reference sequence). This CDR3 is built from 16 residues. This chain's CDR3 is CASSPSLGLGAGELFF. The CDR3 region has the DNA TGTGCCAGCAGTCCCAGCCTAGGACTCGGCGCCGGGGAGCTGTTTTTT.

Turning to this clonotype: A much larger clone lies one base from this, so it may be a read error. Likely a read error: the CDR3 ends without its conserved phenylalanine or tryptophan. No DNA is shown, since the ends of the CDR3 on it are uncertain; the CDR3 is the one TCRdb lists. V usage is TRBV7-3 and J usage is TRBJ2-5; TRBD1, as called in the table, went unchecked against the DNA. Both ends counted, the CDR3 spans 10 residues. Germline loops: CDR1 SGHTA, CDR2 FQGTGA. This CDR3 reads CANPRQPLYS.

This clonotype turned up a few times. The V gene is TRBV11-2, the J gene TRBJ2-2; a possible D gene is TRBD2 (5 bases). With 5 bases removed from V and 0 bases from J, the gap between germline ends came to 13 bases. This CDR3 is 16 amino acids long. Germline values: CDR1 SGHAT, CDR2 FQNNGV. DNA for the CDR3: TGTGCCAGCAGCCCCGGACTGAGCGCGAACACCGGGGAGCTGTTTTTT. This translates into CASSPGLSANTGELFF.

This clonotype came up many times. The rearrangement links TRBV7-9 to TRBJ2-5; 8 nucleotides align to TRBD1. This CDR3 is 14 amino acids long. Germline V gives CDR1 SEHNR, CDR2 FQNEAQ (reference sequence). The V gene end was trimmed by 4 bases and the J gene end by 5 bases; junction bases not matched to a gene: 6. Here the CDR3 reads CASSWSRGLETQYF. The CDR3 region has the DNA TGTGCCAGCAGCTGGAGCAGGGGGCTGGAGACCCAGTACTTC.

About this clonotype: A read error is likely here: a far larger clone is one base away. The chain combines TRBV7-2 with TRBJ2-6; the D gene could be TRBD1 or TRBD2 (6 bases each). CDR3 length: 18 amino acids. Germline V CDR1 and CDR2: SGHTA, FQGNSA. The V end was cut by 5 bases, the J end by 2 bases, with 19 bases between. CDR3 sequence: CASSPVEGGYAGANVLTF. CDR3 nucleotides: TGTGCCAGCAGCCCCGTGGAGGGGGGCTATGCTGGGGCCAACGTCCTGACTTTC.

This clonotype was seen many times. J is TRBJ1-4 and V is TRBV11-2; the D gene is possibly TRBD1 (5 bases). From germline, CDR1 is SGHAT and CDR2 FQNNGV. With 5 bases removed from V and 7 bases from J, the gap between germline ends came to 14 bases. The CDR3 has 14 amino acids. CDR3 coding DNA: TGTGCCAGCAGCCCATGGACACGAGGTGAAAAACTGTTTTTT. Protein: CASSPWTRGEKLFF. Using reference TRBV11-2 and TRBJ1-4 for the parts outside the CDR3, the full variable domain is EAGVAQSPRYKIIEKRQSVAFWCNPISGHATLYWYQQILGQGPKLLIQFQNNGVVDDSQLPKDRFSAERLKGVDSTLKIQPAKLEDSAVYLCASSPWTRGEKLFFGSGTQLSVL.

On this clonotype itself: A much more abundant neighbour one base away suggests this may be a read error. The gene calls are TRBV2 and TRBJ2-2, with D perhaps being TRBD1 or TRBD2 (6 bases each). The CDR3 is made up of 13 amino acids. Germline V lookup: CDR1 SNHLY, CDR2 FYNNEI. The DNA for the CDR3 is TGTGTCAGCAGCATGGGGGGCTTAAGGGAGCTGTTTTTT. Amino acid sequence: CVSSMGGLRELFF. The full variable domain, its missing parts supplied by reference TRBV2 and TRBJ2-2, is EPEVTQTPSHQVTQMGQEVILRCVPISNHLYFYWYRQILGQKVEFLVSFYNNEISEKSEIFDDQFSVERPDGSNFTLKIRSTKLEDSAMYFCVSSMGGLRELFFGEGSRLTVL.

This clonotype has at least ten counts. CDR3 DNA: TGTGCCAGCAGTTTTCAGGGTCTAATGAACACTGAAGCTTTCTTT. Its translation: CASSFQGLMNTEAFF. The V and J genes are TRBV28 and TRBJ1-1; D perhaps matches TRBD1 (5 bases). Germline V gene sequence: CDR1 MDHEN, CDR2 SYDVKM. V was shortened by 3 bases and J by 0 bases, with 11 bases between the two germline ends. The CDR3 consists of 15 residues.

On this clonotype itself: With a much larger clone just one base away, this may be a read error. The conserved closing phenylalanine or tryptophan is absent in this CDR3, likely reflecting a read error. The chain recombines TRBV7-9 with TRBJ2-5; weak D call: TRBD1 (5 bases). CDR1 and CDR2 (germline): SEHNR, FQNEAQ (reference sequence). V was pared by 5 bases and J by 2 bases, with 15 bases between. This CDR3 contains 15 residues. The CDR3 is CASSGATLTQETQYL. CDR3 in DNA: TGTGCCAGCAGCGGGGCGACACTTACTCAAGAGACCCAGTACCTC.